This TCR beta chain stems from a study of T cell responses to AZD1222 COVID-19 vaccine. Study-wide findings and caveats: Unmutated variant regions reportedly attract nearly half of all spike-specific TCRs. Clonal diversity was possibly underestimated; the donors were predominantly white British and more often female. Two AZD1222 doses significantly raised spike-specific TCR breadth and depth over controls. Repertoires were obtained solely post-peak T cell response.

Germline CDR1 is MNHNY and CDR2 is SVGAGI (reference sequence). The length of the CDR3 is 14 residues. The V gene end was trimmed by 7 bases and the J gene end by 3 bases; junction bases not matched to a gene: 6. This clone was observed a handful of times. Its target is not known. The method was immunoSEQ multiplex PCR; TCRdb's version includes in-frame clones alone and lacks a portion of them. The sample yields tens of thousands of clones, around 91% seen once. The source of this sequence is an adult in good health. V and J are TRBV6-6 and TRBJ2-3; 8 nucleotides line up with TRBD2. This material consisted of peripheral blood, taken on day 0 of MenACWY control vaccination. CDR3 residues: CASTLAGSTDTQYF. DNA of the CDR3: TGTGCCAGCACCTTAGCGGGAAGTACAGATACGCAGTATTTT.